This T cell receptor (beta chain) originates from a study of blood T cell repertoires in COVID-19. Clones were read by immunoSEQ multiplex PCR, and TCRdb kept only the in-frame ones, dropping some. The sample contains more than 300,000 clones, 83% of which appear only once. Trimming took off 5 bases at V and 1 base at J, with 11 bases between the two ends. The CDR3 is 15 amino acids. Germline CDR1 LGHDT, CDR2 YNNKEL (reference sequence). Researchers sorted participants into cohorts using their self-reported clinical history. This clonotype was sampled from a woman aged 45-65 years who had recovered from COVID-19. The sample taken for sequencing was PBMCs or T cells enriched from blood (not recorded which). V is TRBV3-1 (or the pseudogene TRBV3-2) and J is TRBJ2-2; the D gene is possibly TRBD1 (6 bases). CDR3 coding DNA: TGTGCCAGCAGCATCGGACAGAGGAACACCGGGGAGCTGTTTTTT. Encoded protein: CASSIGQRNTGELFF.